What follows is one TCR beta chain and its context. The antigen remains unidentified. The sample comes from a study of shared clonotypes between healthy human individuals. Findings and caveats of the study: Naive CD4 clonotypes overlapped across a handful of donors at roughly 5.1%.

Germline V gene data show CDR1 as SGHRS and CDR2 as YFSETQ. Trimming took 2 bases from V and 0 from J; bases not matched to a gene: 5. There are 17 residues in the CDR3. Once extracted for a subset, genomic DNA was divided evenly among several immunoSEQ plates. Here immunoSEQ multiplex PCR was the method, and the copy in TCRdb shows in-frame clones only, minus some. The data show over a million clones, roughly 96% seen once. The TCR was taken from a man aged 30 to 39 in good health. J is TRBJ2-1 and V is TRBV5-1; 10 bases map to TRBD2. Sample: naive CD4+ T cells sorted from blood. Subset reported: CD45RA+ positively selected. CDR3 DNA: TGCGCCAGCAGCTTCGGACTAGCGGCCCCCTCCTACAATGAGCAGTTCTTC. Its translation: CASSFGLAAPSYNEQFF.